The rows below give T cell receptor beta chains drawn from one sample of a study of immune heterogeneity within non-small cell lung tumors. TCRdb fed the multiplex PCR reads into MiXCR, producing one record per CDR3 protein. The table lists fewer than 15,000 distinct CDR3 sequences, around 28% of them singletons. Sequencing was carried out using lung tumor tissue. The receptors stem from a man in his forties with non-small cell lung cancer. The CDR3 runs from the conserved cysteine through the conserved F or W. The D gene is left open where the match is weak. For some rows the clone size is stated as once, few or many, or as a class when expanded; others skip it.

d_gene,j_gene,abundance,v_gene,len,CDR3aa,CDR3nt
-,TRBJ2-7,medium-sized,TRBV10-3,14,CAISESHSLYEQYF,TGTGCCATCAGTGAGTCGCACAGCCTCTACGAGCAGTACTTC
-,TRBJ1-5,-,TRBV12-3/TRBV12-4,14,CASSPEVGNQPQHF,TGTGCCAGCAGTCCCGAGGTGGGGAATCAGCCCCAGCATTTT
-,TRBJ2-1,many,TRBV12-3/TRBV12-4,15,CASTGEGRGYNEQFF,TGTGCCAGCACGGGCGAGGGGCGGGGTTACAATGAGCAGTTCTTC
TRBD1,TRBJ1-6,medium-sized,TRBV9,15,CASSGTGWDNSPLHF,TGTGCCAGCAGCGGGACAGGATGGGATAATTCACCCCTCCACTTT
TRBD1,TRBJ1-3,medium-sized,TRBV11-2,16,CASSPLQGRSGNTIYF,TGTGCCAGCAGCCCATTACAGGGGCGCTCTGGAAACACCATATATTTT
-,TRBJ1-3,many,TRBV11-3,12,CASSVSGNTIYF,TGTGCCAGCTCGGTCTCTGGAAACACCATATATTTT
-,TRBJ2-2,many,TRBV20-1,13,CSARSGNTGELFF,TGCAGTGCTAGAAGCGGGAACACCGGGGAGCTGTTTTTT
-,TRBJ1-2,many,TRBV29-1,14,CSVEGRPPTYGYTF,TGCAGCGTTGAGGGACGCCCTCCGACCTATGGCTACACCTTC
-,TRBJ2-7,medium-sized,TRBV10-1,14,CASSVGTARPEQYF,TGCGCCAGCAGTGTGGGGACGGCGAGGCCCGAGCAGTACTTC
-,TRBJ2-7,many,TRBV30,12,CAYRDISYEQYF,TGTGCCTACCGGGACATCTCCTACGAGCAGTACTTC
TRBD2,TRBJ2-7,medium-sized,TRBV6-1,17,CASSGYSGTSGSYEQYF,TGTGCCAGCAGTGGGTATTCTGGGACTAGCGGGAGCTACGAGCAGTACTTC
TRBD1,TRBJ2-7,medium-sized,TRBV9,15,CASSVGQGAVYEQYF,TGTGCCAGCAGCGTCGGACAGGGGGCTGTATACGAGCAGTACTTC
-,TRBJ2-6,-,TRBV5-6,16,CASSTPVAGGANVLTF,TGTGCCAGCAGCACCCCCGTGGCTGGTGGGGCCAACGTCCTGACTTTC